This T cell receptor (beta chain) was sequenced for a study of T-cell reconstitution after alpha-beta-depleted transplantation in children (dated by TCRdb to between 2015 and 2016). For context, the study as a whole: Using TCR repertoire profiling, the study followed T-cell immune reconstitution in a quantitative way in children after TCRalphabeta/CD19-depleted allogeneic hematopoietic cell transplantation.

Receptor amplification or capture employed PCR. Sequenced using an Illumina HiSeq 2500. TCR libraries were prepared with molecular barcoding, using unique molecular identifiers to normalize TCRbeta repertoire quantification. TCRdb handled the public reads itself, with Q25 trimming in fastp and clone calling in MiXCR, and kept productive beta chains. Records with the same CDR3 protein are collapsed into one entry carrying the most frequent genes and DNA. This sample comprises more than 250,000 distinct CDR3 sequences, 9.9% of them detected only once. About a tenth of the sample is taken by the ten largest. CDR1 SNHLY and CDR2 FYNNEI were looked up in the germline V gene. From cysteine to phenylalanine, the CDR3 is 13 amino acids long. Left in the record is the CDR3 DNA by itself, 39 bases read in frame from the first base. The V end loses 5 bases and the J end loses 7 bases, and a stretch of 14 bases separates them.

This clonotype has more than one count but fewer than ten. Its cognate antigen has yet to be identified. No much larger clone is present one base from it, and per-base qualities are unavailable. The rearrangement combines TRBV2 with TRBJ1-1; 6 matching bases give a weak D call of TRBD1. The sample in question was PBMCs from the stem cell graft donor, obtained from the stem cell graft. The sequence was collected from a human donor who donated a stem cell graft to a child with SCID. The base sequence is TGTGCCAGCAGTTTTTCAGGGGTTGTTGAAGCTTTCTTT. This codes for CASSFSGVVEAFF.